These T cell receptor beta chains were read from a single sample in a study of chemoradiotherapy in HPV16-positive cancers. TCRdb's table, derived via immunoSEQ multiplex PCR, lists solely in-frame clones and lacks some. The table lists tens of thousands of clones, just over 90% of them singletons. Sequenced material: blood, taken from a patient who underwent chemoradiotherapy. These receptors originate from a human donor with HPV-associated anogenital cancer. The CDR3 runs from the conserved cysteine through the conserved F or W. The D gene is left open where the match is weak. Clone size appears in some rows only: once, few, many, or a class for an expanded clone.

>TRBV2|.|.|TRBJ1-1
TGTGCCAGCAGACGCCTCCTGAACACTGAAGCTTTCTTT
CASRRLLNTEAFF
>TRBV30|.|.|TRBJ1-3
TGTGCCTGGTCGGGCCAGGGAGGAATGTTGAACACCATATATTTT
CAWSGQGGMLNTIYF
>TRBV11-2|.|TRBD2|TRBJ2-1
TGTGCCAGCAGCTTAATCAGGAGGTTAGCGGGCGATGAGCAGTTCTTC
CASSLIRRLAGDEQFF
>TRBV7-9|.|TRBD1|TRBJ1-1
TGTGCCAGCAGGCGGGGACAGGGGCTTTTGAACACTGAAGCTTTCTTT
CASRRGQGLLNTEAFF
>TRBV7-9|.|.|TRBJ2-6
TGTGCCAGCAGCTTGCTTGGGGCCAACGTCCTGACTTTC
CASSLLGANVLTF
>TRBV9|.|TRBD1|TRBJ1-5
TGTGCCAGCAGCGTAGGGACAGGGGGCAATCAGCCCCAGCATTTT
CASSVGTGGNQPQHF
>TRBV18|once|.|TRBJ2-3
TGTGCCAGCTCACCAAGGGAGCTACCCACCACAGATACGCAGTATTTT
CASSPRELPTTDTQYF
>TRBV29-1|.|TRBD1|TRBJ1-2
TGCAGCGTTTCCGGGACAGGGGTTTTTGGCTATGGCTACACCTTC
CSVSGTGVFGYGYTF
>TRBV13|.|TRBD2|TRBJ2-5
TGTGCCAGCAGCTTAGGGGGACTAGAATTGGAGACCCAGTACTTC
CASSLGGLELETQYF
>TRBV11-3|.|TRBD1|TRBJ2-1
TGTGCCAGCAGCCCCGGACAGGGGGATGAGCAGTTCTTC
CASSPGQGDEQFF